Shown below are 19 T cell receptor beta chains from a single sample sequenced in a study of blood T cells in healthy people across ages. The use of a sample-barcoded 5' primer and a J-beta primer mix characterized a second PCR of 7 to 11 cycles. TCRdb re-called the 5' RACE reads with MiXCR, one entry per CDR3 protein. This table has approximately 780,000 distinct CDR3 sequences, roughly 26% appearing once. The same data also went into a second study, on T cells of mothers and their children.

Sequencing input: blood. The receptors here all came from a boy under 18 in good health.

There are a few counts of this clonotype. CDR3 in DNA: TGTGCCAGCAACCCGACAGGGGATCGTGAAAAACTGTTTTTT. Its protein product is CASNPTGDREKLFF. This rearrangement joins TRBV12-3 or TRBV12-4 to TRBJ1-4, with TRBD1 matching 8 bases. The CDR3 length is 14 residues. V trimming: 7 bases; J trimming: 7 bases; junction bases outside the gene matches: 8.

This clonotype was counted between two and nine times. The chain carries TRBV3-1 and TRBJ2-5; maybe TRBD1 (6 bases). Trimming pared 6 bases from V and 6 bases from J, leaving 8 bases between. Germline V gene sequence: CDR1 LGHDT, CDR2 YNNKEL (reference sequence). The CDR3 is 11 residues long. CDR3 DNA: TGTGCCAGCAGGCAGGGGAAGACCCAGTACTTC. Its protein product is CASRQGKTQYF.

This clonotype was recorded a few times. The V and J genes are TRBV2 and TRBJ2-5, with D perhaps TRBD1 or TRBD2 (7 bases each). Germline V gives CDR1 SNHLY, CDR2 FYNNEI. The CDR3 sequence is 14 residues long. Trimming removed 3 bases from V and 11 bases from J, with 19 bases in between. The DNA for the CDR3 is TGTGCCAGCAGTGATTGGGAGGGAATCAGGGGGCAGTACTTC. This encodes CASSDWEGIRGQYF. The full variable domain, in which reference TRBV2 and TRBJ2-5 provide the parts outside the CDR3, is EPEVTQTPSHQVTQMGQEVILRCVPISNHLYFYWYRQILGQKVEFLVSFYNNEISEKSEIFDDQFSVERPDGSNFTLKIRSTKLEDSAMYFCASSDWEGIRGQYFGPGTRLLVL.

This clonotype was observed a handful of times. This rearrangement joins TRBV5-1 to TRBJ2-7, with a tentative D call TRBD1 (6 bases). V gave up 4 bases and J gave up 6 bases, with 20 bases separating them. The CDR3 consists of 15 residues. In germline, CDR1 is SGHRS, CDR2 YFSETQ. CDR3 bases: TGCGCCAGCAGCCCGGCAGGGGATAGGGCTACCGAGCAGTACTTC. It encodes CASSPAGDRATEQYF.

The CDR3 here is CASSYSAGSSYNEQFF. The CDR3 nucleotides are TGTGCCAGCAGTTACTCGGCGGGGAGCTCCTACAATGAGCAGTTCTTC. V is TRBV6-5 and J is TRBJ2-1, with D perhaps TRBD2 (6 bases). Trimming took off 0 bases at V and 0 bases at J, with 9 bases between the two ends. The CDR3 sequence is 16 residues long. CDR1 is MNHEY, CDR2 SVGAGI, per germline.

V usage is TRBV28 and J usage is TRBJ2-7, with TRBD2 matching over 8 bases. The CDR3 contains 15 residues. V shed 7 bases and J 0 bases; nucleotides not matched to a gene: 8. Germline V gives CDR1 MDHEN, CDR2 SYDVKM. The DNA of the CDR3 is TGTGCCAGCACCCCGGTCGGGGGGGACTCCTACGAGCAGTACTTC. Its protein product is CASTPVGGDSYEQYF.

The V gene is TRBV27, the J gene TRBJ1-6; 9 bases match TRBD1. The CDR3 has 13 residues. With V trimmed by 8 bases and J by 12 bases, 8 bases remained unmatched. From germline, CDR1 is MNHEY and CDR2 SMNVEV (reference sequence). This CDR3 is CASLGQGSGPLHF. DNA of the CDR3: TGTGCCAGCCTGGGACAGGGATCGGGACCCCTCCACTTT.

This clonotype was detected only a few times. The chain recombines TRBV4-2 with TRBJ2-7, with 7 bases matching TRBD1. This CDR3 spans 16 amino acids. V was clipped by 1 base and J by 5 bases; unmatched bases: 11. Germline V gene lookup returns CDR1 LGHNA and CDR2 YNFKEQ. The CDR3 region is CASSQGADRVLNEQYF. CDR3 nucleotides: TGTGCCAGCAGCCAAGGCGCTGACAGGGTCTTGAACGAGCAGTACTTC.

The chain couples TRBV7-9 to TRBJ2-2, with D uncertain. Germline assignment: CDR1 SEHNR and CDR2 FQNEAQ (reference sequence). The CDR3 spans 14 residues. V was clipped by 5 bases and J by 1 base, with 8 bases between them. CDR3 region: CASSPHKNTGELFF. CDR3 nucleotides: TGTGCCAGCAGCCCACACAAGAACACCGGGGAGCTGTTTTTT. The full variable domain, completed using reference TRBV7-9 and TRBJ2-2, is DTGVSQNPRHKITKRGQNVTFRCDPISEHNRLYWYRQTLGQGPEFLTYFQNEAQLEKSRLLSDRFSAERPKGSFSTLEIQRTEQGDSAMYLCASSPHKNTGELFFGEGSRLTVL.

The chain recombines TRBV11-1 with TRBJ2-2; D gene unclear. Germline assignment: CDR1 SGHAT and CDR2 FQDESV (reference sequence). This CDR3 spans 16 amino acids. V was trimmed by 3 bases and J by 7 bases, leaving 18 bases between them. The DNA for the CDR3 is TGTGCCAGCAGCTTCCGGTCCAGGTTGTTGGGCGGGGAGCTGTTTTTT. Translating gives CASSFRSRLLGGELFF. Using reference TRBV11-1 and TRBJ2-2 for the parts outside the CDR3, the full variable domain is EAEVAQSPRYKITEKSQAVAFWCDPISGHATLYWYRQILGQGPELLVQFQDESVVDDSQLPKDRFSAERLKGVDSTLKIQPAELGDSAMYLCASSFRSRLLGGELFFGEGSRLTVL.

The chain joins TRBV9 to TRBJ1-3, with D uncertain. From germline, CDR1 is SGDLS and CDR2 YYNGEE. V lost 3 bases, J lost 8 bases, and 15 bases lay in between. CDR3 length: 14 residues. In DNA form, the CDR3 reads TGTGCCAGCAGCGGCGAAGTCCCCCTGGACACCATATATTTT. Translated, it gives CASSGEVPLDTIYF.

The V gene is TRBV20-1, the J gene TRBJ2-5; possibly TRBD1 or TRBD2 for D (6 bases each). Trimming took 5 bases from V and 11 from J, leaving 24 bases between them. Germline assignment: CDR1 DFQATT and CDR2 SNEGSKA (reference sequence). The CDR3 is 14 residues long. The chain's CDR3 is CSALRTALGGEQYF. Here the CDR3 DNA reads TGCAGTGCTCTCCGGACAGCCTTGGGGGGAGAGCAGTACTTC.

The V gene is TRBV24-1, the J gene TRBJ2-1; TRBD1 might be the D (6 bases). CDR3 length: 15 amino acids. CDR1 and CDR2 from the germline V gene are KGHDR and SFDVKD. The V gene lost 2 bases and the J gene lost 3 bases, with 10 bases spanning the gap. The CDR3 sequence is CATSDSPDSYNEQFF. CDR3 bases: TGTGCCACCAGTGATTCGCCGGACAGCTACAATGAGCAGTTCTTC.

CDR3 bases: TGCGCCAGCAGCCATTTTGGGACAGGGCTCGGCTACACCTTC. Its protein is CASSHFGTGLGYTF. The J gene is TRBJ1-2, the V gene TRBV4-1; 9 bases map to TRBD1. Germline values: CDR1 MGHRA, CDR2 YSYEKL. V lost 3 bases and J lost 8; bases outside the gene matches: 7. The CDR3 has 14 amino acids.

In its sample, this clonotype was seen a few times. The chain combines TRBV6-5 with TRBJ1-4, with D perhaps TRBD1 (5 bases). CDR1 is MNHEY and CDR2 is SVGAGI in the germline V gene. V was trimmed by 8 bases and J by 8 bases, leaving 15 bases between them. The CDR3 is made up of 13 amino acids. CDR3 protein: CASQGAGVEKLFF. CDR3 sequence (DNA): TGTGCCAGCCAAGGCGCGGGGGTAGAAAAACTGTTTTTT.

There are a few counts of this clonotype. In DNA, the CDR3 is TGTGCCAGCAGCTTAGGGACGGGGGGGGACCAGTACTTC. This codes for CASSLGTGGDQYF. V gene TRBV7-2 combines with J gene TRBJ2-5; 8 bases agree with TRBD2. This CDR3 contains 13 residues. V gave up 1 base and J gave up 10 bases; unmatched junction bases: 5. Germline CDR1 SGHTA, CDR2 FQGNSA.

This clonotype was counted a few times. The DNA of the CDR3 is TGTGCCAGCAGCGGAACCTATGGCTACACCTTC. It specifies CASSGTYGYTF. The genes are TRBV9 and TRBJ1-2; no clear D gene. The CDR3 extends over 11 amino acids. The V and J ends lost 3 bases and 4 bases respectively, with 4 bases between them. Germline CDR1 SGDLS, CDR2 YYNGEE.

The rearrangement uses TRBV20-1 and TRBJ2-3, with TRBD2 matching over 7 bases. The CDR3 is 16 amino acids. The germline CDR1 and CDR2 sequences are DFQATT and SNEGSKA (reference sequence). The J segment lost 1 base and the V segment lost 1 base, leaving 8 bases of the junction unmatched. CDR3 loop: CSARGTVGLGTDTQYF. The CDR3 nucleotides are TGCAGTGCTAGAGGTACCGTTGGACTAGGCACAGATACGCAGTATTTT.

This chain joins TRBV28 and TRBJ2-4, with D possibly being TRBD2 (5 bases). V was trimmed by 7 bases and J by 1 base, leaving 11 bases between them. The CDR3 has 14 amino acids. From germline, CDR1 is MDHEN and CDR2 SYDVKM. The DNA for the CDR3 is TGTGCCAGCACCCTCTCGGGGGCCAAAAACATTCAGTACTTC. Its protein product is CASTLSGAKNIQYF. Filled out from reference TRBV28 and TRBJ2-4, the complete variable domain reads DVKVTQSSRYLVKRTGEKVFLECVQDMDHENMFWYRQDPGLGLRLIYFSYDVKMKEKGDIPEGYSVSREKKERFSLILESASTNQTSMYLCASTLSGAKNIQYFGAGTRLSVL.